This is a list of T cell receptor beta chains from one sample in a study of early T cells in non-severe SARS-CoV-2 infection. TCRdb analysed the 5' RACE reads with MiXCR anew, one entry per CDR3 protein. The sample lists around 89,000 distinct CDR3 sequences, approximately 14% occurring once. The sequenced sample was whole blood. The receptors were sampled from an adult who was a healthcare worker with PCR-confirmed SARS-CoV-2 infection or an uninfected control (not recorded which). The CDR3 runs from the conserved cysteine through the conserved F or W. A D gene is named only where the DNA matches it firmly. The listing skips clone size in some rows; elsewhere it reads once, few, many or a size class.

cdr3_aa cdr3_nt cdr3_length j_call d_call clone_size v_call
CASSYLYGGGGNQPQHF TGTGCCAGCAGTTACTTATACGGTGGGGGAGGCAATCAGCCCCAGCATTTT 17 TRBJ1-5 - - TRBV6-6
CASSQAPQRQETQYF TGCGCCAGCAGCCAAGCCCCACAGAGACAAGAGACCCAGTACTTC 15 TRBJ2-5 - many TRBV5-1
CASSKTLNTEAFF TGCGCCAGCAGCAAAACACTTAACACTGAAGCTTTCTTT 13 TRBJ1-1 - few TRBV10-1
CASSEMQGRSPLHF TGTGCCAGCAGTGAAATGCAGGGCCGCTCACCCCTCCACTTT 14 TRBJ1-6 - few TRBV6-1
CASSSGPLAGAPYEQFF TGCGCCAGCAGCTCCGGGCCACTAGCGGGGGCCCCATATGAGCAGTTCTTC 17 TRBJ2-1 TRBD2 few TRBV4-1
CATSDFIGGADSTGELFF TGTGCCACCAGTGATTTTATCGGGGGGGCCGATAGCACCGGGGAGCTGTTTTTT 18 TRBJ2-2 TRBD2 few TRBV24-1
CASSEIIGANEKLFF TGTGCCAGCAGTGAAATCATCGGGGCTAATGAAAAACTGTTTTTT 15 TRBJ1-4 - few TRBV6-1
CASSYLTSDHSIAGTSGETQYF TGTGCCAGCAGTTACCTCACATCGGATCATTCGATCGCCGGGACTAGCGGAGAGACCCAGTACTTC 22 TRBJ2-5 TRBD2 - TRBV6-6
CASSPSAGPGYGYTF TGTGCCAGCAGCCCTAGTGCGGGGCCTGGCTATGGCTACACCTTC 15 TRBJ1-2 - many TRBV11-2
CSATLAGGQETQYF TGCAGTGCTACCCTAGCGGGGGGACAAGAGACCCAGTACTTC 14 TRBJ2-5 TRBD2 few TRBV20-1
CAIRASGDRTDTQYF TGTGCCATCAGGGCTAGCGGGGACCGGACAGATACGCAGTATTTT 15 TRBJ2-3 TRBD2 - TRBV10-3
CASSLAQTGNEQFF TGCGCCAGCAGCTTGGCACAGACTGGCAATGAGCAGTTCTTC 14 TRBJ2-1 - - TRBV5-1
CASGLSLAGAVKDTQYF TGTGCTAGTGGTTTGTCCCTAGCGGGGGCCGTCAAAGATACGCAGTATTTT 17 TRBJ2-3 TRBD2 - TRBV12-5
CASSPGGNSNQPQHF TGTGCCAGCAGCCCCGGCGGGAATAGCAATCAGCCCCAGCATTTT 15 TRBJ1-5 - - TRBV3-1
CASRDYRGRSTGELFF TGTGCCAGCAGAGACTACAGGGGGCGTAGCACCGGGGAGCTGTTTTTT 16 TRBJ2-2 TRBD1 - TRBV11-2
CASTPGTANYGYTF TGTGCCAGCACCCCCGGGACGGCTAACTATGGCTACACCTTC 14 TRBJ1-2 - few TRBV9
CATSPGTLYGYTF TGTGCCACCAGCCCCGGGACCCTCTATGGCTACACCTTC 13 TRBJ1-2 - many TRBV15
CASSLGSSNTEAFF TGCGCCAGCAGCTTGGGTTCTTCTAACACTGAAGCTTTCTTT 14 TRBJ1-1 - few TRBV5-1
CASIQGRSYGYTF TGTGCCAGCATACAGGGGAGGTCCTATGGCTACACCTTC 13 TRBJ1-2 TRBD1 many TRBV2
CASSSNRGADSPLHF TGTGCCAGCAGTTCAAACAGGGGCGCGGATTCACCCCTCCACTTT 15 TRBJ1-6 TRBD1 few TRBV6-5
CASSTNQPQHF TGTGCCAGCAGCACCAATCAGCCCCAGCATTTT 11 TRBJ1-5 - few TRBV21-1